This T cell receptor (beta chain) was found in a study of shared clonotypes between healthy human individuals. The study's findings and limits: The researchers took only blood, and tissue repertoires probably look different. With few donors, the genetic and exposure-history diversity represented was limited.

Donors, healthy HIV-negative adults, lacked recent acute infections or vaccinations. The unsorted samples had approximately 90 million PBMCs used for genomic DNA. Comments on this clone: Its matching antigen is unknown. The sample carries other DNA sequences with the same CDR3.

Method: immunoSEQ multiplex PCR; TCRdb's copy keeps in-frame clones and lacks some. The table lists 400,000 to 600,000 clones, roughly 79% of them singletons, with about 12% in the top ten. Trimming shortened V by 3 bases and J by 6 bases, and 6 bases separated the two germline ends. Germline CDR1 is KGHSH and CDR2 is LQKENI. The CDR3 extends over 12 amino acids. The J gene is TRBJ2-1, the V gene TRBV18; D remains ambiguous. This receptor was identified in a woman aged 40-49 years in good health. Some clones in this sample may be carry-over from other donors' samples. Sequenced: PBMCs. Here the CDR3 reads CASSPVGNEQFF. CDR3 nucleotides: TGTGCCAGCTCACCCGTTGGCAATGAGCAGTTCTTC.